A selection of T cell receptor beta chains follows, all from one sample in a study of T cell changes during pregnancy in multiple sclerosis. Assay: immunoSEQ multiplex PCR; the TCRdb copy retains only in-frame clones and omits some. The sample contains more than 55,000 clones, around 90% of which appear only once. The source was peripheral blood, collected in the third trimester of pregnancy. These receptor sequences come from a female donor with multiple sclerosis, enrolled in a pregnancy study. CDR3s include the opening cysteine and the closing phenylalanine or tryptophan. D genes are given only for firm matches. A row's size may be missing; if present it is once, few, many or a size class.

CDR3 protein: CASSIDAGSYEQYF
CDR3 DNA: TGTGCCAGTAGTATAGACGCGGGGAGCTACGAGCAGTACTTC
clone size: few
V gene: TRBV19
D gene: .
J gene: TRBJ2-7

CDR3 protein: CASSLVPVVSYEQYF
CDR3 DNA: TGTGCCAGCAGCTTGGTACCAGTCGTATCCTACGAGCAGTACTTC
clone size: .
V gene: TRBV5-4
D gene: .
J gene: TRBJ2-7

CDR3 protein: CASRLAGGETQYF
CDR3 DNA: TGTGCCAGCAGGCTAGCGGGAGGAGAGACCCAGTACTTC
clone size: .
V gene: TRBV6-1
D gene: TRBD2
J gene: TRBJ2-5

CDR3 protein: CASSVVREFGEQFF
CDR3 DNA: TGTGCCAGCAGCGTAGTGCGGGAGTTTGGTGAGCAGTTCTTC
clone size: .
V gene: TRBV9
D gene: TRBD2
J gene: TRBJ2-1

CDR3 protein: CAWRIAGGFGELFF
CDR3 DNA: TGTGCCTGGAGGATAGCGGGAGGGTTCGGGGAGCTGTTTTTT
clone size: once
V gene: TRBV30
D gene: TRBD2
J gene: TRBJ2-2

CDR3 protein: CASSVRQGNTGELFF
CDR3 DNA: TGCGCCAGCAGCGTACGACAGGGCAACACCGGGGAGCTGTTTTTT
clone size: .
V gene: TRBV5-1
D gene: TRBD1
J gene: TRBJ2-2

CDR3 protein: CASSLGPGGNTEAFF
CDR3 DNA: TGCGCCAGCAGCTTGGGGCCCGGGGGGAACACTGAAGCTTTCTTT
clone size: .
V gene: TRBV5-1
D gene: .
J gene: TRBJ1-1

CDR3 protein: CASSLIAGGSDTQYF
CDR3 DNA: TGTGCCAGCAGTTTAATCGCGGGAGGGTCAGATACGCAGTATTTT
clone size: once
V gene: TRBV27
D gene: TRBD2
J gene: TRBJ2-3

CDR3 protein: CASRRGGTNEKLFF
CDR3 DNA: TGTGCCAGCAGACGGGGGGGTACTAATGAAAAACTGTTTTTT
clone size: .
V gene: TRBV7-9
D gene: .
J gene: TRBJ1-4

CDR3 protein: CASSSVAGGSNEQFF
CDR3 DNA: TGCGCCAGCAGCTCCGTAGCGGGAGGTAGTAATGAGCAGTTCTTC
clone size: .
V gene: TRBV5-1
D gene: TRBD2
J gene: TRBJ2-1

CDR3 protein: CASSLEGAIGYTF
CDR3 DNA: TGTGCCAGCAGCTTAGAGGGGGCGATCGGCTACACCTTC
clone size: once
V gene: TRBV7-2
D gene: TRBD1
J gene: TRBJ1-2

CDR3 protein: CASSVRGLAVYNEQFF
CDR3 DNA: TGTGCCAGCAGCGTGCGGGGACTAGCGGTGTACAATGAGCAGTTCTTC
clone size: .
V gene: TRBV9
D gene: TRBD2
J gene: TRBJ2-1

CDR3 protein: CASSAGTEDEAFF
CDR3 DNA: TGCGCCAGCAGCGCCGGGACAGAAGATGAAGCTTTCTTT
clone size: .
V gene: TRBV10-1
D gene: TRBD1
J gene: TRBJ1-1